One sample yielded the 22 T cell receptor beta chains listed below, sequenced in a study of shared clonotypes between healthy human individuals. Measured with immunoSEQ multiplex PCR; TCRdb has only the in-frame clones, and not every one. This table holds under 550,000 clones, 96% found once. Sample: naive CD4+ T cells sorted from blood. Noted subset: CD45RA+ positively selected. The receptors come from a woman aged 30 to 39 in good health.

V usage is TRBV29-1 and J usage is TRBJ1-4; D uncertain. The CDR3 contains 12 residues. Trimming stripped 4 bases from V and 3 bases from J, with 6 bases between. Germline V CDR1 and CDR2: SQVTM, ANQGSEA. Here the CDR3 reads CSVAGPNEKLFF. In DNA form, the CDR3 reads TGCAGCGTTGCCGGCCCTAATGAAAAACTGTTTTTT.

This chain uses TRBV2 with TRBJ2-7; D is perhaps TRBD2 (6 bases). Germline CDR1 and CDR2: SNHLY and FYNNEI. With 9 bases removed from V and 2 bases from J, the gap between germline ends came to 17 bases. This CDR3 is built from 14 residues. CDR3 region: CASDFLGSAYEQYF. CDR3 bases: TGTGCCAGTGATTTCCTCGGGAGTGCCTACGAGCAGTACTTC.

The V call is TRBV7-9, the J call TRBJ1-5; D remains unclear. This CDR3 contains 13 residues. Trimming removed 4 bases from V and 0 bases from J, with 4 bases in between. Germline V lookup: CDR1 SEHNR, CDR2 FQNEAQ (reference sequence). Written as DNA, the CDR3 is TGTGCCAGCAGCTCTGTTAGCAATCAGCCCCAGCATTTT. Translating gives CASSSVSNQPQHF.

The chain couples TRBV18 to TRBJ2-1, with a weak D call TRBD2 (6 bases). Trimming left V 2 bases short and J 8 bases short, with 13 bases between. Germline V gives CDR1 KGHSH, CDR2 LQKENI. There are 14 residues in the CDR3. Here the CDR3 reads CASSPALAGHEQFF. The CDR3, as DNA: TGTGCCAGCTCACCAGCACTAGCTGGGCATGAGCAGTTCTTC. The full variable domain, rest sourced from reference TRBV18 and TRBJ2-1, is NAGVMQNPRHLVRRRGQEARLRCSPMKGHSHVYWYRQLPEEGLKFMVYLQKENIIDESGMPKERFSAEFPKEGPSILRIQQVVRGDSAAYFCASSPALAGHEQFFGPGTRLTVL.

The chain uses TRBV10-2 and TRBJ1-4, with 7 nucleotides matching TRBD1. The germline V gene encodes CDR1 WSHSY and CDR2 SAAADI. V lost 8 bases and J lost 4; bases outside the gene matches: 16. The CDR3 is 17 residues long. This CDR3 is CASAEGIGQANNEKLFF. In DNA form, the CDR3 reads TGCGCCAGCGCCGAAGGGATAGGACAGGCTAATAATGAAAAACTGTTTTTT.

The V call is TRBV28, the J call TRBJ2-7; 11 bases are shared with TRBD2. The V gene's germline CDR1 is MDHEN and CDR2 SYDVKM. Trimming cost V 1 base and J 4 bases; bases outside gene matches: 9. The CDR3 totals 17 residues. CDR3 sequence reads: CASSLSPGLAGGYEQYF. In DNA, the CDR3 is TGTGCCAGCAGTTTATCCCCGGGGCTAGCGGGAGGTTACGAGCAGTACTTC.

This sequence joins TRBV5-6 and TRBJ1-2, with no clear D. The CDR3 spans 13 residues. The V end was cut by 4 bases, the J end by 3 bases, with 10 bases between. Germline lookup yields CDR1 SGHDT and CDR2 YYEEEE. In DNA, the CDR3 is TGTGCCAGCAGCCCGGACCGAGACTATGGCTACACCTTC. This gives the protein CASSPDRDYGYTF.

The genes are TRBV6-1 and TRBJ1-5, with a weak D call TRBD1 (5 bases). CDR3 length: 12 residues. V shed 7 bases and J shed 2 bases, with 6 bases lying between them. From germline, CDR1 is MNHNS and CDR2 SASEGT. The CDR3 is CASTTGNQPQHF. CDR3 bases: TGTGCCAGCACGACAGGCAATCAGCCCCAGCATTTT.

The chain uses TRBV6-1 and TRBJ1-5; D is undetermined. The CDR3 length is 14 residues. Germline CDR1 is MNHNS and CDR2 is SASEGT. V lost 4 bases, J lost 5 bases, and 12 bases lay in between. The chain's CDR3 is CASSVAQIYQPQHF. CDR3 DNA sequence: TGTGCCAGCAGTGTAGCACAGATATATCAGCCCCAGCATTTT.

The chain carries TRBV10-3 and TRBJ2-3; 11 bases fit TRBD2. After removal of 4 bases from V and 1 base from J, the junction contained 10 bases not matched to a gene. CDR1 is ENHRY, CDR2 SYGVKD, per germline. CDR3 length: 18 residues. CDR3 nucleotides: TGTGCCATCAGTGGGTCTAGCGGGAGGCAACCGGGCACAGATACGCAGTATTTT. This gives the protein CAISGSSGRQPGTDTQYF.

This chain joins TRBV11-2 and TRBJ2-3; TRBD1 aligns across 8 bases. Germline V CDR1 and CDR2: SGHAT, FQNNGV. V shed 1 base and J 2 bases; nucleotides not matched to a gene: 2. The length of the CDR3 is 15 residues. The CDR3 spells CASSLGTGLTDTQYF. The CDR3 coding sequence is TGTGCCAGCAGCTTAGGGACAGGGCTCACAGATACGCAGTATTTT.

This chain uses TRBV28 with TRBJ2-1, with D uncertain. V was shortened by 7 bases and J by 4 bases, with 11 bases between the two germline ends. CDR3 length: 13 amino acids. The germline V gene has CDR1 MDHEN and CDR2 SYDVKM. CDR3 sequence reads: CASTTSRYNEQFF. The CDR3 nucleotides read TGTGCCAGCACGACCAGTAGGTACAATGAGCAGTTCTTC.

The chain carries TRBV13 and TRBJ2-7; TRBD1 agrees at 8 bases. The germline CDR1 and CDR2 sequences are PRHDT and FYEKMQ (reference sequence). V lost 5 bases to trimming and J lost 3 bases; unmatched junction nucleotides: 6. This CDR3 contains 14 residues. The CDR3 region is CASSHRTGLYEQYF. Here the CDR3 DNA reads TGTGCCAGCAGCCACCGGACAGGGCTCTACGAGCAGTACTTC.

The CDR3 DNA follows: TGTGCCAGCAGGGGGGACAGGGTGGGCAATCAGCCCCAGCATTTT. Residues: CASRGDRVGNQPQHF. The rearrangement links TRBV2 to TRBJ1-5; TRBD1 matches 9 bases. Germline-derived CDR1 and CDR2 are SNHLY and FYNNEI. Trimming removed 6 bases from V and 2 bases from J; junction bases left unmatched: 5. The CDR3 has 15 residues.

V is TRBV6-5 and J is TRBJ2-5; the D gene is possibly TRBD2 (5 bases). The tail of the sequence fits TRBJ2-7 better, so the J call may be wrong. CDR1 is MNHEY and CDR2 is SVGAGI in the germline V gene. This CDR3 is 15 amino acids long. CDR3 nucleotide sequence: TGTGCCAGCAGTTTTAAGCGGCCGTCCTCCTACGAGCAGTACTTC. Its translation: CASSFKRPSSYEQYF.

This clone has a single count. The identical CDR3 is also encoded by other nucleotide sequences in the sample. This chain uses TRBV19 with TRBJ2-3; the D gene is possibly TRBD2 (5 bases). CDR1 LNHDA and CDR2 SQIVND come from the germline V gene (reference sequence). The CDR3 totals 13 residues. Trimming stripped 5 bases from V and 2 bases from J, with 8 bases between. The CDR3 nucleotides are TGTGCCAGTAGTCCCGGGAACACAGATACGCAGTATTTT. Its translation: CASSPGNTDTQYF.

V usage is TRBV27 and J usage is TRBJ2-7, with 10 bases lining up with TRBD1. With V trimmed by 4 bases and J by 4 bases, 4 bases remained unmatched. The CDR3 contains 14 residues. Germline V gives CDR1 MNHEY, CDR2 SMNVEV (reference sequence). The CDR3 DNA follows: TGTGCCAGCAGTTCCCGACAGGGGGCTTACGAGCAGTACTTC. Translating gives CASSSRQGAYEQYF.

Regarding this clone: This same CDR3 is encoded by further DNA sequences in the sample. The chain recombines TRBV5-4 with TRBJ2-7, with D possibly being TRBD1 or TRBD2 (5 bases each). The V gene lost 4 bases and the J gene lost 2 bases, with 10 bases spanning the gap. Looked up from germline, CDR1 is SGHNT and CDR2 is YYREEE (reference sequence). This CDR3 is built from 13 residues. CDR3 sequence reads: CASSLPGPYEQYF. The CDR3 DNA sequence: TGTGCCAGCAGCCTCCCGGGGCCCTACGAGCAGTACTTC.

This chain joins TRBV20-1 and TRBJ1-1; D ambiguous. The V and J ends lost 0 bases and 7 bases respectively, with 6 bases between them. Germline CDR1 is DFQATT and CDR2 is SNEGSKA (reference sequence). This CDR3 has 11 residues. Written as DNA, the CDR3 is TGCAGTGCTAGAGATCAGTTTGAAGCTTTCTTT. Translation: CSARDQFEAFF.

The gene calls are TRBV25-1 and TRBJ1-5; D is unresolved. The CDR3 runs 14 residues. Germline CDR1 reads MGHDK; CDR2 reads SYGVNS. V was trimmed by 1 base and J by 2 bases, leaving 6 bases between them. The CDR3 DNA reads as TGTGCCAGCAGTGAATCGCATGGCAATCAGCCCCAGCATTTT. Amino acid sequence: CASSESHGNQPQHF.

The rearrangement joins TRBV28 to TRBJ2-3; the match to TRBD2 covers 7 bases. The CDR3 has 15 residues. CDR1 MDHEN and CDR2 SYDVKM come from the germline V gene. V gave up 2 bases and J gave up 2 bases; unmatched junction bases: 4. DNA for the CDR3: TGTGCCAGCAGTTTACAGCGGGACCTCACAGATACGCAGTATTTT. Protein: CASSLQRDLTDTQYF.

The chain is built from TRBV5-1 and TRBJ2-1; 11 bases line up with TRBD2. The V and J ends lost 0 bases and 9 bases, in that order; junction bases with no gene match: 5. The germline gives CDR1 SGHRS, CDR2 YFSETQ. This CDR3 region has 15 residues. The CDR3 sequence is CASSLELAGVGEQFF. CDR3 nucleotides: TGCGCCAGCAGCTTGGAACTAGCGGGAGTAGGTGAGCAGTTCTTC.